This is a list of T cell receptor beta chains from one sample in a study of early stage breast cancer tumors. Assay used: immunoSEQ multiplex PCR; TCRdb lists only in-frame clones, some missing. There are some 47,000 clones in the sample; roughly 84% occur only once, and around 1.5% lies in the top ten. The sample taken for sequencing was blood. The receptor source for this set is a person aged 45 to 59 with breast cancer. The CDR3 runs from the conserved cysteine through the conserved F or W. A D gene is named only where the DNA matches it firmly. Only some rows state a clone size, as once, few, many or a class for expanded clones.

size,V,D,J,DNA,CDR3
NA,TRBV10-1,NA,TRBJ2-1,TGCGCCAGCAGTGAGGGGGTCAGCTCCTACAATGAGCAGTTCTTC,CASSEGVSSYNEQFF
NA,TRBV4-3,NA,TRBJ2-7,TGCGCCAGCAGCCAACAGGGTTTACTCGACGAGCAGTACTTC,CASSQQGLLDEQYF
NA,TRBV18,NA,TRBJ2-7,TGTGCCAGCTCACCAAACCGGCACAGGCTAGGGGACGAGCAGTACTTC,CASSPNRHRLGDEQYF
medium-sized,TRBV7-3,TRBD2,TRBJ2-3,TGTGCCAGCAGCTTACGGCTAGCGGGAGGGCCGACAGATACGCAGTATTTT,CASSLRLAGGPTDTQYF
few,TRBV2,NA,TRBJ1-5,TGTGCCAGCAAAGTGCAGTTGCATAGCAATCAGCCCCAGCATTTT,CASKVQLHSNQPQHF
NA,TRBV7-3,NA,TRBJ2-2,TGTGCCAGCAGCTTAACCGGGAGAAACACCGGGGAGCTGTTTTTT,CASSLTGRNTGELFF
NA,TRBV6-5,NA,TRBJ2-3,TGTGCCAGCAGTCTAGACAGTTACACAGATACGCAGTATTTT,CASSLDSYTDTQYF
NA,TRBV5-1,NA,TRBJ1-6,TGCGCCAGCAGCTTGGGCAGAGATTCACCCCTCCACTTT,CASSLGRDSPLHF
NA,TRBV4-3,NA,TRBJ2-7,TGCGCCAGCAGCCAAGATACCAAGGCCTACGAGCAGTACTTC,CASSQDTKAYEQYF
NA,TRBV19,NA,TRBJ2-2,TGTGCCAGTAGTATGGCCTTTTTAGGCACCGGGGAGCTGTTTTTT,CASSMAFLGTGELFF
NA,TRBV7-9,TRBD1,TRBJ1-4,TGTGCCAGCAGCTTATCCGGGACAGGGGGCGTGGGAACTAATGAAAAACTGTTTTTT,CASSLSGTGGVGTNEKLFF
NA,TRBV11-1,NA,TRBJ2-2,TGTGCCAGCAGCTTAGGACGATTCGCGAACACCGGGGAGCTGTTTTTT,CASSLGRFANTGELFF
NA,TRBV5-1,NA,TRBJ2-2,TGCGCCAGCAGATCCGACGCCGACACCGGGGAGCTGTTTTTT,CASRSDADTGELFF
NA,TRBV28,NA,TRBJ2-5,TGTGCCAGCAGTCCGGACAGAGACCTCCAAGAGACCCAGTACTTC,CASSPDRDLQETQYF
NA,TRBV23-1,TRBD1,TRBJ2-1,TGCGCCAGCAGTCTCCGGGACAGGGTGTACAATGAGCAGTTCTTC,CASSLRDRVYNEQFF
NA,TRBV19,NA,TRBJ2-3,TGTGCCAGTAGTATCGGAGAGGCAGATACGCAGTATTTT,CASSIGEADTQYF
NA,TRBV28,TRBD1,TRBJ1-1,TGTGCCAGCAGTTTATCCTACAGGGGGAACACTGAAGCTTTCTTT,CASSLSYRGNTEAFF
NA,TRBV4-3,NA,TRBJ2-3,TGCGCCAGCAGCCACTTTGGCAGCACAGATACGCAGTATTTT,CASSHFGSTDTQYF
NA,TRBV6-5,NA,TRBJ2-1,TGTGCCAGCAGCCCGGGACCACTTACCAGGGAGCAGTTCTTC,CASSPGPLTREQFF
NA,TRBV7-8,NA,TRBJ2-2,TGTGCCAGCAGCGGGGGTGGTGCCGGGGAGCTGTTTTTT,CASSGGGAGELFF
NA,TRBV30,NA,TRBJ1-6,TGTGCCTGGACCCTGGGGGTAGTCCCTTCACCCCTCCACTTT,CAWTLGVVPSPLHF
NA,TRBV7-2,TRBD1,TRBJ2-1,TGTGCCAGCAGCTTAGTTGGGACAGGGTTTTTCTACAATGAGCAGTTCTTC,CASSLVGTGFFYNEQFF
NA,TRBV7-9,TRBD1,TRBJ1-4,TGTGCCAGCAGCTTGTGGACAGGCCAAAATGAAAAACTGTTTTTT,CASSLWTGQNEKLFF
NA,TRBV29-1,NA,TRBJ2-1,TGCAGCGTTGATAGCCCCCTAGCGCCTTCCTACAATGAGCAGTTCTTC,CSVDSPLAPSYNEQFF
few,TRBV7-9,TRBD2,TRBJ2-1,TGTGCCAGCAGCTCCCTGGGGGCTAGCGGGGACTCCTACAATGAGCAGTTCTTC,CASSSLGASGDSYNEQFF
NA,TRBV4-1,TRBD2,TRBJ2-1,TGCGCCAGCAGCCAAGAAGGGACTAGCGGGATGAATGAGCAGTTCTTC,CASSQEGTSGMNEQFF
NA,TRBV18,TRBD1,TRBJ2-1,TGTGCCAGCTCACCAGGACAGGGGTTTCACAATGAGCAGTTCTTC,CASSPGQGFHNEQFF
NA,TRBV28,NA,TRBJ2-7,TGTGCCAGCAGTTTATGGCCGGGCCAGCAGTACTTC,CASSLWPGQQYF
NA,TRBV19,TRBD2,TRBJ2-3,TGTGCCAGTAGCACGACTAGCGGGAGCACGGATACGCAGTATTTT,CASSTTSGSTDTQYF
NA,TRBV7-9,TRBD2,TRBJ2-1,TGTGCCAGCAGCCTAGGACTAGCGGGACCGGTTGAGCAGTTCTTC,CASSLGLAGPVEQFF
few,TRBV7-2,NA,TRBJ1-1,TGTGCCAGCAGGGCCCAGGAAGGCACTGAAGCTTTCTTT,CASRAQEGTEAFF
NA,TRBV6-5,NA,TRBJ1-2,TGTGCCAGCAGTTACTCGGTACAACCCCCCTCCTATGGCTACACCTTC,CASSYSVQPPSYGYTF
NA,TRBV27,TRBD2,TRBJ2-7,TGTGCCAGCAGTTTAAGGCGGGAGCGAGGCGAGCAGTACTTC,CASSLRRERGEQYF
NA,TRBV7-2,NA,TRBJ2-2,TGTGCCAGCAGCTACATGCGGGTCACCGGGGAGCTGTTTTTT,CASSYMRVTGELFF
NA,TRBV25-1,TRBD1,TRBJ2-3,TGTGCCAGCAGTGTAATGACAGGGCCTAGCACAGATACGCAGTATTTT,CASSVMTGPSTDTQYF
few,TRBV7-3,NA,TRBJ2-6,TGTGCCAGCAGCTTAACGATTGGAGTCTCTGGGGCCAACGTCCTGACTTTC,CASSLTIGVSGANVLTF
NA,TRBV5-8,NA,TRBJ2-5,TGTGCCAGCAGCTCGAACTCCAGGGGCGCCCTAGGGGAGACCCAGTACTTC,CASSSNSRGALGETQYF
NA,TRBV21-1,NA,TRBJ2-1,TGTGCCAGCAGCAAAGCTGGGGGGATGCAGTTCTTC,CASSKAGGMQFF
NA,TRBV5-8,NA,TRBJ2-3,TGTGCCAGCAGCTCCAGGGCTACAGATACGCAGTATTTT,CASSSRATDTQYF
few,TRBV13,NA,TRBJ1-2,TGTGCCAGCAGCTTAGCAGGGTTGGATGGCTACACCTTC,CASSLAGLDGYTF
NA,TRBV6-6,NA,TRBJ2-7,TGTGCCAGCAGTCGCCAGGGTCCCTACGAGCAGTACTTC,CASSRQGPYEQYF
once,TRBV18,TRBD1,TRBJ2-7,TGTGCCAGCTCACCGACAGGGGACGTGCCCTACGAGCAGTACTTC,CASSPTGDVPYEQYF
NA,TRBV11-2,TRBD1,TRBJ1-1,TGTGCCAGCAGCTTAGTCCCAGGGGGCACTGAAGCTTTCTTT,CASSLVPGGTEAFF